The sequence of this T cell receptor beta chain was determined in a study of Graves' ophthalmopathy and Graves' hyperthyroidism. For repertoire sequencing, the TCR beta CDR3 regions were amplified from RNA transcripts. Investigators did first-round RT-PCR with HTBI primers, then second-round multiplex PCR. TCRdb ran MiXCR on the multiplex PCR reads and lists one entry per CDR3 protein. The sample lists 150,000 to 200,000 distinct CDR3 sequences, approximately 40% occurring once. This clonotype was detected ten times or more. CDR1 and CDR2 (germline): KGHSH, LQKENI. V was shortened by 2 bases and J by 3 bases, with 10 bases between the two germline ends. The CDR3 has 15 residues.

The source of this sequence is a man younger than 40 with Graves' ophthalmopathy. What was sequenced was peripheral blood. This rearrangement joins TRBV18 to TRBJ2-2; no definite D call. The CDR3 DNA follows: TGTGCCAGCTCACCAAGTACAAAGCACACCGGGGAGCTGTTTTTT. Amino acid sequence: CASSPSTKHTGELFF.